Following are 12 T cell receptor beta chains from one sample sequenced in a study of shared clonotypes between healthy human individuals. Sequenced by immunoSEQ multiplex PCR; TCRdb stores in-frame clones only, minus some. Here the sample spans more than 400,000 clones, roughly 95% being singletons. The specimen was naive CD4+ T cells sorted from blood. Subset meaning: CD45RA+ positively selected. These receptors were taken from a woman between 25 and 40 years old in good health.

This rearrangement joins TRBV7-2 to TRBJ2-5; D gene unclear. V lost 1 base to trimming and J lost 5 bases, with 11 bases between them. The germline V gene has CDR1 SGHTA and CDR2 FQGNSA. The CDR3 consists of 14 residues. CDR3 loop: CASSLVGRAETQYF. The CDR3 DNA reads as TGTGCCAGCAGCTTAGTGGGCCGGGCGGAGACCCAGTACTTC.

The chain combines TRBV5-4 with TRBJ2-7; 8 nucleotides align to TRBD2. The V segment lost 5 bases and the J segment 5 bases; nucleotides outside the gene matches: 12. This CDR3 has 15 residues. Germline loops: CDR1 SGHNT, CDR2 YYREEE (reference sequence). DNA of the CDR3: TGTGCCAGCAGTACCGGGAGGGCCTACCTGAACGAGCAGTACTTC. Translated, it gives CASSTGRAYLNEQYF.

This chain uses TRBV11-1 with TRBJ2-7; 15 bases align to TRBD2. V trimming: 3 bases; J trimming: 8 bases; junction bases outside the gene matches: 8. There are 16 residues in the CDR3. Germline V gene sequence: CDR1 SGHAT, CDR2 FQDESV (reference sequence). CDR3 amino acids: CASSFGLAGGDNQQYF. CDR3 sequence (DNA): TGTGCCAGCAGCTTCGGACTAGCGGGAGGGGATAACCAGCAGTACTTC.

The chain couples TRBV2 to TRBJ2-5, with D unclear. The closer fit of TRBJ2-7 to the DNA end suggests the J call may be wrong. Germline CDR1 reads SNHLY; CDR2 reads FYNNEI. This CDR3 spans 13 amino acids. The CDR3 here is CASSTWSGDEQYF. Written as DNA, the CDR3 is TGTGCCAGCAGTACCTGGAGTGGGGACGAGCAGTACTTC.

The rearrangement joins TRBV5-1 to TRBJ1-4; D is unresolved. There are 13 residues in the CDR3. The V end was cut by 2 bases, the J end by 5 bases, with 7 bases between. CDR1 and CDR2 from the germline V gene are SGHRS and YFSETQ. The CDR3 spells CASSFATNEKLFF. The DNA of the CDR3 is TGCGCCAGCAGCTTCGCGACAAATGAAAAACTGTTTTTT.

The genes are TRBV10-1 and TRBJ2-5, with 7 positions matching TRBD1. CDR3 length equals 13 residues. With V trimmed by 2 bases and J by 5 bases, 2 bases remained unmatched. CDR1 and CDR2 from the germline V gene are WNHNN and SYGVQD (reference sequence). CDR3 nucleotide sequence: TGCGCCAGCAGTGAGGGACAGGTGGAGACCCAGTACTTC. Translating gives CASSEGQVETQYF.

V usage is TRBV28 and J usage is TRBJ1-1; a possible D gene is TRBD1 (5 bases). With 6 bases removed from V and 1 base from J, the gap between germline ends came to 15 bases. Germline CDR1 MDHEN, CDR2 SYDVKM. This CDR3 contains 15 residues. Here the CDR3 reads CASSSPGTANTEAFF. For the CDR3, the DNA is TGTGCCAGCAGCAGCCCCGGGACGGCGAACACTGAAGCTTTCTTT.

The V call is TRBV19, the J call TRBJ2-3, with TRBD2 identical over 12 bases. CDR1 and CDR2 from the germline V gene are LNHDA and SQIVND (reference sequence). There are 19 residues in the CDR3. V lost 3 bases, J lost 2 bases, and 12 bases stayed unmatched. This CDR3 reads CASSIPTLGLAGNTDTQYF. In DNA form, the CDR3 reads TGTGCCAGTAGTATCCCTACGTTAGGACTAGCGGGAAACACAGATACGCAGTATTTT. The variable domain in full, with the rest retrieved from reference TRBV19 and TRBJ2-3, is DGGITQSPKYLFRKEGQNVTLSCEQNLNHDAMYWYRQDPGQGLRLIYYSQIVNDFQKGDIAEGYSVSREKKESFPLTVTSAQKNPTAFYLCASSIPTLGLAGNTDTQYFGPGTRLTVL.

This sequence joins TRBV19 and TRBJ1-1; 10 nucleotides align to TRBD1. This CDR3 is built from 13 residues. After removal of 3 bases from V and 10 bases from J, the junction contained 5 bases not matched to a gene. Germline V gene data show CDR1 as LNHDA and CDR2 as SQIVND (reference sequence). The CDR3 loop reads CASSIDRGRGAFF. In nucleotides, the CDR3 is TGTGCCAGTAGTATTGACAGGGGGCGTGGAGCTTTCTTT.

The chain couples TRBV6-8 to TRBJ1-5, with D hard to call. Trimming stripped 4 bases from V and 5 bases from J, with 24 bases between. The CDR3 runs to 18 residues. The germline gives CDR1 MNHGY, CDR2 SAAAGT. The CDR3 loop is CASSWAGSRGVIDQPQHF. CDR3 sequence (DNA): TGTGCCAGCAGTTGGGCAGGTAGCAGAGGTGTGATAGATCAGCCCCAGCATTTT.

V gene TRBV5-1 combines with J gene TRBJ2-5, with unresolved D. Trimming left V 4 bases short and J 1 base short, with 11 bases between. Germline CDR1 and CDR2: SGHRS and YFSETQ. CDR3 length equals 14 residues. CDR3 coding DNA: TGCGCCAGCAGCGCCCCCCCAACCCAAGAGACCCAGTACTTC. Translation gives CASSAPPTQETQYF. Full variable domain (rest looked up from reference TRBV5-1 and TRBJ2-5): KAGVTQTPRYLIKTRGQQVTLSCSPISGHRSVSWYQQTPGQGLQFLFEYFSETQRNKGNFPGRFSGRQFSNSRSEMNVSTLELGDSALYLCASSAPPTQETQYFGPGTRLLVL.

The V gene is TRBV28, the J gene TRBJ1-1; 7 bases are shared with TRBD1. V gave up 4 bases and J gave up 1 base; unmatched junction bases: 12. CDR3 length: 17 residues. Looked up from germline, CDR1 is MDHEN and CDR2 is SYDVKM. The CDR3 DNA sequence: TGTGCCAGCAGTTCGCCCCGGGACAGTTTCAGGAACACTGAAGCTTTCTTT. Translated, it gives CASSSPRDSFRNTEAFF.